This T cell receptor beta chain was sequenced in a study of CD8+ T cells in alopecia areata (dated by TCRdb to 2016 to 2018). With respect to the entire study: The treated patients, all with moderate-to-severe alopecia areata, were enrolled in an open-label pilot trial of oral tofacitinib given at 5 to 10 mg twice daily. Patients stayed on tofacitinib for 6 to 18 months and then had 6 months of follow-up off drug so that delayed response and recurrence could be assessed. High-throughput TCRbeta sequencing was used to examine T cell clonal expansion in alopecia areata in both the C3H/HeJ mouse model and human patients. On the human side, TCRbeta sequencing was run on scalp tissue and on sorted CD4+ and CD8+ peripheral blood T cells from healthy controls and from alopecia areata patients with either patchy or totalis/universalis disease. Biopsies were taken from tofacitinib-treated patients at baseline and again at 4 and 24 weeks into treatment, and several of those patients also had a later scalp biopsy. Scalp clonality was compared across normal scalp (n=4), patchy alopecia areata scalp (n=8), and alopecia totalis/universalis scalp (n=8). The RNA source kit depended on sample type: the PAXgene miRNA kit for fixed scalp, the miRNeasy kit for PBMCs, and the RNeasy kit for mouse skin. immunoSEQ multiplex PCR using 35 Vbeta forward primers and 13 Jbeta reverse primers was used to amplify TCRbeta CDR3 regions.

The germline V end is reduced by 7 bases and the J end by 1 base; junction bases left unmatched: 12. CDR3 length: 17 amino acids, cysteine to phenylalanine. Only the CDR3 DNA stays, 51 bases, in frame from base 1. Via the germline V gene, CDR1 is SGHVS and CDR2 FQNEAQ. Library prep was done by the immunoSEQ multiplex PCR assay. RNA was extracted from all samples and reverse transcribed into cDNA, which served as template for TCR sequencing. SuperScript III was used to make first-strand cDNA, primed with a 2:1 mix of oligo-dT and random hexamers. A synthetic immune receptor repertoire was used to assess amplification bias, and residual bias was removed computationally. In the original analysis: Raw reads were preprocessed for error removal, and CDR3 was defined according to IMGT conventions as running from the conserved cysteine to phenylalanine. Clonality was calculated as 1 minus Shannon entropy normalized by log2 of the number of productive unique TCRs. CD4 or CD8 identity of scalp clones was inferred by cross-referencing scalp TCRbeta sequences with sorted blood CD4 and CD8 repertoires. In TCRdb, the immuneACCESS table is reduced to in-frame sequences with V and J assigned. These tables do not hold every clone; where another copy was compared, an unresolved V gene accounts for under half, and the others remain unexplained. From that table come the V and J calls and clone size; the DNA was used to work out D and trimming. This sample holds about 130,000 clones; 49% were observed only once. In total, the top ten clones hold roughly 20% of the sample.

Study-wide conclusions, independent of this receptor: Shared TCR sequences between patients were less evident than in mice, which may be partly attributable to HLA diversity in the patient population. Resident alphabeta T cells in normal human skin are also sequenced, complicating scalp TCR repertoire analysis, unlike mouse skin dominated by gammadelta T cells. Compared with normal scalp, lesional scalp had higher clonality and more expanded CD8+ clones, particularly in alopecia totalis/universalis, a pattern that suggests antigenic drive.

Worth noting for this clone: Its cognate antigen has yet to be identified. Per-nucleotide qualities are absent, and no much larger clonotype sits a single base away.

The sample's time point, from its label and the paper: baseline before oral tofacitinib. Lesional scalp punch biopsies and peripheral blood were obtained from alopecia areata patients. After PBMCs were isolated by density centrifugation and stained for CD3, CD4 and CD8, a FACSAria was used to sort CD4+ and CD8+ T cells. The TCR sequence derives from a human donor with alopecia areata. Recombination joined TRBV7-8 with TRBJ2-5; the central 10 bases match TRBD2. Sequencing used CD8+ T cells sorted from blood, obtained at week 0. This receptor has the CDR3 CASNNPGTSAAQETQYF. The nucleotide sequence is TGTGCCAGCAATAACCCCGGGACTAGCGCCGCCCAAGAGACCCAGTACTTC.